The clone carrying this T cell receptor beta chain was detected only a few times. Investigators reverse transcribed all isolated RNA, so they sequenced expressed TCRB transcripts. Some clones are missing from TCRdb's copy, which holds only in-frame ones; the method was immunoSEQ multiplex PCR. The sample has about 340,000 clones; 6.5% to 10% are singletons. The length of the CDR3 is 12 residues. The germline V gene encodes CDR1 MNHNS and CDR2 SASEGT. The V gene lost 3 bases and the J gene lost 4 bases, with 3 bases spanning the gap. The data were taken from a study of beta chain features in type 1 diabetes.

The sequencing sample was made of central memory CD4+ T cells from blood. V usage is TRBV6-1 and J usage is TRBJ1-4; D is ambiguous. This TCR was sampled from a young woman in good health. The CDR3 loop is CASSDVNEKLFF. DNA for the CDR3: TGTGCCAGCAGTGATGTTAATGAAAAACTGTTTTTT.